This entry is about one T cell receptor beta chain. Its specific antigen is unknown. There are no base qualities to consult, and no much larger clone falls within one base. Using the immunoSEQ assay, TCRB CDR3 regions were amplified from 2 micrograms of genomic DNA, or from all available DNA when less than that was on hand. The multiplex PCR relied on 60 forward primers for TCR V beta segments and 13 reverse primers for J beta segments. To estimate the number of reads per starting template, synthetic control templates were added to each sample at limiting dilution. Sequencing produced 87 bp reads on the Illumina HiSeq System. The paper's processing steps were these. To remove PCR and sequencing errors, closely related sequences were merged with a nearest neighbor algorithm. TCR overlap was defined as the percentage of unique tumor TCR beta sequences that were also found in the peripheral blood of the same patient. Here the immuneACCESS table is served through TCRdb, limited to in-frame sequences with V and J called. Missing clones are a known gap in these copies; in checked studies unresolved V genes cover under half, and the rest lacks a known reason. V and J calls and clone size are those listed in that table; D and trimming were worked out from the DNA. The sample table lists around 72,000 clones, approximately 81% of them with a count of one. The ten largest account for approximately 7.9% of the sample.

The data were obtained in a study of glioma-infiltrating T cells after dendritic cell vaccination (dated by TCRdb to about 2016). Background on the whole study: The cohort comprised about 15 glioblastoma patients from Phase I and II dendritic cell vaccination trials, 9 newly diagnosed and 6 with recurrent disease. Survival after dendritic cell vaccination was correlated with TCR sequencing metrics such as TIL content and the overlap between tumor and blood repertoires. Between the early 2000s and the early 2010s, patients were given autologous tumor lysate-pulsed dendritic cell vaccination. The vaccine was prepared from monocyte-derived dendritic cells that were cultured for around 7 days with IL-4 and GM-CSF and then pulsed overnight with autologous tumor lysate. Deep sequencing of TCR beta CDR3 regions was used to quantify tumor-infiltrating lymphocyte content and compare tumor and blood repertoires in dendritic cell-vaccinated glioblastoma patients. Each patient was given three intradermal dendritic cell vaccine injections, spaced two weeks apart, in the arm below the axilla. Here is what the overall study found, with its caveats: Higher estimated pretreatment TIL content predicted longer time to progression and overall survival after dendritic cell vaccination. The response model built on TCR overlap across three groups was characterized as speculative, with prospective validation still needed. TCR clonality showed no direct relationship with survival, which suggests that a diverse polyclonal response may be important. The cohort was small and heterogeneous, with few patients having full blood and tumor sets and even fewer initial-recurrent tumor pairs.

Reading from cysteine to phenylalanine, the CDR3 counts 14 amino acids. Only the CDR3 portion is preserved as DNA: 42 bases, with reading frame beginning at the first base. CDR1 and CDR2, per the germline V gene (reference sequence), are LNHDA and SQIVND. V has 2 bases trimmed and J has 10 bases trimmed; junction bases matching no gene number 8. To be selected, patients needed enough residual fresh-frozen tumor tissue and more than two years of available survival data. None of the glioblastoma patients carried an isocitrate dehydrogenase mutation, although molecular status otherwise varied. PBMC were collected before vaccination, two weeks after the third vaccination, and at tumor progression when it occurred. The Qiagen DNeasy Blood extraction Kit was used for extraction of genomic DNA.

This clonotype was sampled from a human donor with glioblastoma. This specimen consisted of blood, obtained before dendritic cell vaccination. Rearrangement joined TRBV19 to TRBJ1-3; TRBD1 fits 7 bases in the junction. CDR3 reads: CASSISPSTGTIYF. In nucleotides, the sequence is TGTGCCAGTAGTATATCACCCTCGACAGGGACCATATATTTT.